The 18 T cell receptor beta chains listed next were all sequenced from one sample in a study of blood T cell repertoires in COVID-19. Profiling relied on immunoSEQ multiplex PCR, and the TCRdb table lists in-frame clones only, not all of them. The profile covers about 300,000 clones, with about 87% appearing a single time and about 1.2% taken by the ten largest. The material sequenced was peripheral blood. The receptors stem from a man aged 70 or older with acute or convalescent COVID-19.

This chain joins TRBV4-1 and TRBJ2-7; a possible D gene is TRBD1 (7 bases). Germline-derived CDR1 and CDR2 are MGHRA and YSYEKL. The CDR3 totals 15 residues. The ends were cut back, 0 bases at V and 2 bases at J, with 11 bases in the middle. This chain's CDR3 is CASSQDRGRTYEQYF. CDR3 bases: TGCGCCAGCAGCCAAGACAGGGGGAGGACCTACGAGCAGTACTTC.

The V gene is TRBV21-1, the J gene TRBJ1-2. TRBV21-1 is classified as a pseudogene. This CDR3 has 13 residues. The CDR3 nucleotides are TGTGCCAGCAGCAAATGGGAGTTGGGCGGCTACACCTTC. Translation: CASSKWELGGYTF.

Worth noting for this clone: At one end the junction does not follow the germline gene, possibly because of a read error. The chain couples TRBV10-3 to TRBJ2-5, with D possibly matching TRBD1 (6 bases). This CDR3 is 15 amino acids long. Looked up from germline, CDR1 is ENHRY and CDR2 is SYGVKD. CDR3 amino acids: CAISEQRQVQDTQYF. The CDR3 DNA reads TGTGCCATCAGTGAGCAGCGACAGGTCCAAGACACCCAGTACTTC.

V is TRBV12-3 or TRBV12-4 and J is TRBJ2-7; a possible D gene is TRBD1 (6 bases). V dropped 4 bases and J dropped 3 bases, with 10 bases sitting between them. The CDR3 sequence is 13 residues long. The CDR3 DNA is TGTGCCAGCAGTTCCTCGACAGGCTACGAGCAGTACTTC. Translating gives CASSSSTGYEQYF.

The chain uses TRBV7-8 and TRBJ2-7; TRBD1 agrees at 9 bases. J lost 2 bases, V lost 4 bases, and 3 bases had no gene match. CDR3 size: 14 residues. Germline loops: CDR1 SGHVS, CDR2 FQNEAQ. The CDR3 is CASSYGTGTYEQYF. CDR3 DNA sequence: TGTGCCAGCAGCTACGGGACAGGGACCTACGAGCAGTACTTC.

A single count supports this clone. This chain links TRBV28 with TRBJ2-2; D uncertain. Deletions cut 8 bases from V and 6 bases from J, with 10 bases between. Germline assignment: CDR1 MDHEN and CDR2 SYDVKM. The length of the CDR3 is 12 residues. The CDR3 loop reads CASLRGAGELFF. CDR3 coding DNA: TGTGCCAGCCTTAGAGGTGCCGGGGAGCTGTTTTTT.

V is TRBV10-1 and J is TRBJ2-7, with TRBD2 matching over 8 bases. This CDR3 contains 16 residues. V lost 5 bases and J lost 2; bases outside the gene matches: 11. Germline CDR1 reads WNHNN; CDR2 reads SYGVQD (reference sequence). This chain's CDR3 is CASSPGAAGETYEQYF. Here the CDR3 DNA reads TGCGCCAGCAGTCCGGGTGCAGCGGGAGAAACCTACGAGCAGTACTTC.

The genes are TRBV5-6 and TRBJ1-1; 7 bases map to TRBD1. Per germline, CDR1 SGHDT and CDR2 YYEEEE. Unmatched junction bases numbered 10, after V lost 4 bases and J lost 1 base. The CDR3 is 16 amino acids. The DNA of the CDR3 is TGTGCCAGCAGCCGGGGTTCAGGGGGTGGGAACACTGAAGCTTTCTTT. Translating it yields CASSRGSGGGNTEAFF.

V and J are TRBV12-3 or TRBV12-4 and TRBJ2-1; tentatively, D is TRBD1 (6 bases). The CDR3 has 13 residues. V shed 7 bases and J shed 7 bases, with 14 bases lying between them. CDR3 nucleotides: TGTGCCAGCACTACAACAGGGCGGAATGAGCAGTTCTTC. It specifies CASTTTGRNEQFF.

The J gene is TRBJ2-7, the V gene TRBV5-4; TRBD1 matches at 8 bases. Per germline, CDR1 SGHNT and CDR2 YYREEE (reference sequence). The ends lost 7 bases at V and 0 bases at J; junction bases unmatched: 6. This CDR3 is built from 14 residues. CDR3 residues: CASRDRPSSYEQYF. CDR3 coding DNA: TGTGCCAGCCGGGACAGGCCTTCCTCCTACGAGCAGTACTTC.

The CDR3 region is CASSLRLVSYTF. CDR3 nucleotides: TGTGCCAGCAGTTTGCGCCTAGTAAGCTACACCTTC. V usage is TRBV28 and J usage is TRBJ1-2; D remains unclear. The length of the CDR3 is 12 residues. Germline V gene sequence: CDR1 MDHEN, CDR2 SYDVKM. The V and J ends lost 3 bases and 9 bases respectively, with 11 bases between them.

As DNA, the CDR3 is TGTGCCAGCAGACCTAGCGGGATCCAAGAGACCCAGTACTTC. This translates into CASRPSGIQETQYF. The chain couples TRBV2 to TRBJ2-5; 9 bases are shared with TRBD2. Germline CDR1 SNHLY, CDR2 FYNNEI. V was clipped by 6 bases and J by 1 base; unmatched bases: 3. The CDR3 runs 14 residues.

The J gene is TRBJ2-5, the V gene TRBV7-2, with 9 positions matching TRBD1. This CDR3 region has 15 residues. From germline, CDR1 is SGHTA and CDR2 FQGNSA. Losses at the gene ends were 6 bases for V and 5 bases for J; bases not matched to a gene: 10. CDR3 region: CASRETGGYSETQYF. CDR3 in DNA: TGTGCCAGCAGGGAAACAGGGGGCTACAGCGAGACCCAGTACTTC. Supplemented by reference TRBV7-2 and TRBJ2-5, the full variable domain reads GAGVSQSPSNKVTEKGKDVELRCDPISGHTALYWYRQSLGQGLEFLIYFQGNSAPDKSGLPSDRFSAERTGGSVSTLTIQRTQQEDSAVYLCASRETGGYSETQYFGPGTRLLVL.

This clone was counted between two and nine times. The junction and the germline gene differ at one end; a read error may be behind it. The chain carries TRBV6-1 and TRBJ2-7; tentative D call: TRBD1 (5 bases). The CDR3 has 11 amino acids. Germline loops: CDR1 MNHNS, CDR2 SASEGT. For the CDR3, the DNA is TGTGCCAGCAGTGAAGCGTACAGGCCTCTTTTC. This codes for CASSEAYRPLF.

The genes are TRBV30 and TRBJ1-1; perhaps TRBD1 as D (5 bases). V was shortened by 5 bases and J by 5 bases, with 18 bases between the two germline ends. The length of the CDR3 is 14 residues. The germline gives CDR1 GTSNPN, CDR2 SVGIG (reference sequence). CDR3 loop: CAWAAGGAVTEAFF. In DNA, the CDR3 is TGTGCCTGGGCGGCGGGGGGAGCTGTGACTGAAGCTTTCTTT. The full variable domain, completed using reference TRBV30 and TRBJ1-1, is SQTIHQWPATLVQPVGSPLSLECTVEGTSNPNLYWYRQAAGRGLQLLFYSVGIGQISSEVPQNLSASRPQDRQFILSSKKLLLSDSGFYLCAWAAGGAVTEAFFGQGTRLTVV.

The J gene is TRBJ2-3, the V gene TRBV28; 9 bases map to TRBD1. This CDR3 comprises 15 residues. J lost 3 bases, V lost 5 bases, and 6 bases had no gene match. Germline CDR1 is MDHEN and CDR2 is SYDVKM. In DNA form, the CDR3 reads TGTGCCAGCAGTCCGGGGACAGGGAGGACAGATACGCAGTATTTT. Its translation is CASSPGTGRTDTQYF.

This chain uses TRBV6-4 with TRBJ2-7, with a possible D match to TRBD2 (7 bases). The germline gives CDR1 MRHNA, CDR2 SNTAGT. This CDR3 is built from 14 residues. Deletions cut 4 bases from V and 5 bases from J, with 15 bases between. DNA of the CDR3: TGTGCCAGCAGTGTGAGGGAGGGGGGTAACGAGCAGTACTTC. Translated: CASSVREGGNEQYF.

V and J are TRBV6-4 and TRBJ1-2; 8 positions match TRBD1. With V trimmed by 6 bases and J by 4 bases, 10 bases remained unmatched. The germline V gene has CDR1 MRHNA and CDR2 SNTAGT. There are 15 residues in the CDR3. The CDR3 DNA is TGTGCCAGCAGGGATACGGACAGGGCGGCCTATGGCTACACCTTC. This sequence encodes CASRDTDRAAYGYTF.